The next 28 T cell receptor beta chains were all read from a single sample in a study of T cells expressing NK-cell markers. TCRdb reanalyzed the 5' RACE reads and collapses them to one entry per CDR3 protein, without DNA. This sample lists roughly 390,000 distinct CDR3 sequences; its ten largest clones have around 10%. The sample taken for sequencing was blood T cells: a sorted CD56 or NKG2C T cell subset, CD4+ or CD8+ T cells, or bulk PBMC T cells (not recorded which). The receptors come from a woman in her fifties or sixties in good health.

This sequence joins TRBV20-1 and TRBJ2-1; TCRdb picks TRBD2, but there is no DNA to check that call. Looked up from germline, CDR1 is DFQATT and CDR2 is SNEGSKA (reference sequence). The CDR3 extends over 14 amino acids. CDR3 protein: CSARNTRTGNEQFF.

The V call is TRBV5-6, the J call TRBJ2-5; TCRdb selects TRBD2, and the lack of DNA leaves this call unchecked. The CDR3 runs 17 residues. CDR1 is SGHDT and CDR2 is YYEEEE in the germline V gene. The CDR3 sequence: CASSLGTSGSPQETQYF.

The V gene is TRBV5-1, the J gene TRBJ2-7; TCRdb reports TRBD1, a call that lacks DNA to check it against. CDR3 length: 14 amino acids. Per germline, CDR1 SGHRS and CDR2 YFSETQ. Here the CDR3 reads CASSPYYRTGEQYF.

The V call is TRBV4-1, the J call TRBJ2-3; TCRdb returns TRBD2, unconfirmable since there is no DNA. Germline CDR1 and CDR2: MGHRA and YSYEKL. This CDR3 spans 16 amino acids. The CDR3 sequence is CASSQTSSGRGNTQYF.

The chain has TRBV7-9 and TRBJ2-1. The CDR3 covers 14 residues. Per germline, CDR1 SEHNR and CDR2 FQNEAQ (reference sequence). CDR3 amino acids: CASSLSVRYNEQFF.

The J gene is TRBJ2-5, the V gene TRBV30; TCRdb's D call, TRBD1, is unchecked because there is no DNA. The CDR3 is 13 residues long. CDR1 GTSNPN and CDR2 SVGIG come from the germline V gene (reference sequence). The CDR3 loop reads CAWAETALGTQYF.

The J gene is TRBJ2-1, the V gene TRBV12-3 or TRBV12-4; TCRdb's D call of TRBD1 is untestable without DNA. This CDR3 is built from 13 residues. This chain's CDR3 is CASSLIGGPEQFF.

This chain uses TRBV20-1 with TRBJ2-1. The CDR3 has 12 residues. Germline lookup yields CDR1 DFQATT and CDR2 SNEGSKA (reference sequence). The CDR3 protein is CSARAGYNEQFF.

The J gene is TRBJ1-3, the V gene TRBV18; TCRdb's D call, TRBD1, is unchecked because there is no DNA. The CDR3 runs to 15 residues. Germline CDR1 reads KGHSH; CDR2 reads LQKENI. The CDR3 here is CASSPASGSGNTIYF.

The chain employs TRBV29-1 and TRBJ2-7; TCRdb indicates TRBD2, and absent DNA this call remains unverified. The CDR3 extends over 17 amino acids. Germline V gene sequence: CDR1 SQVTM, CDR2 ANQGSEA. The CDR3 protein is CSVAGLAGVRWSYEQYF.

This chain uses TRBV12-3 or TRBV12-4 with TRBJ1-2. This CDR3 contains 14 residues. CDR3 in amino acids: CASSRPPGLYGYTF.

This chain joins TRBV6-1 and TRBJ1-1; the D call of TRBD1 rests on TCRdb alone, since no DNA is present to check it. Per germline, CDR1 MNHNS and CDR2 SASEGT. The CDR3 length is 14 residues. The CDR3 loop reads CASSSGTRNTEAFF.

The V and J genes are TRBV25-1 and TRBJ1-3; checking the TCRdb D call of TRBD1 is not possible without DNA. This CDR3 is built from 13 residues. From germline, CDR1 is MGHDK and CDR2 SYGVNS. CDR3 residues: CASSGGTGNTIYF. Drawing the rest from reference TRBV25-1 and TRBJ1-3, the complete variable domain is EADIYQTPRYLVIGTGKKITLECSQTMGHDKMYWYQQDPGMELHLIHYSYGVNSTEKGDLSSESTVSRIRTEHFPLTLESARPSHTSQYLCASSGGTGNTIYFGEGSWLTVV.

The J gene is TRBJ2-5, the V gene TRBV20-1; checking the TCRdb D call of TRBD1 is not possible without DNA. This CDR3 contains 12 residues. Looked up from germline, CDR1 is DFQATT and CDR2 is SNEGSKA (reference sequence). The CDR3 spells CSAKTGKETQYF.

The chain recombines TRBV30 with TRBJ1-6; with no DNA, the TCRdb D assignment of TRBD1 cannot be verified. The CDR3 spans 13 residues. Per germline, CDR1 GTSNPN and CDR2 SVGIG (reference sequence). CDR3 sequence reads: CAWRTGEVSPLHF.

The rearrangement joins TRBV5-4 to TRBJ2-2; TCRdb gives TRBD1 as the D gene, but with no DNA this cannot be confirmed. The germline V gene has CDR1 SGHNT and CDR2 YYREEE (reference sequence). This CDR3 comprises 17 residues. The CDR3 is CASRPRDRGRATGELFF. Full variable domain (outside the CDR3, taken from reference TRBV5-4 and TRBJ2-2): ETGVTQSPTHLIKTRGQQVTLRCSSQSGHNTVSWYQQALGQGPQFIFQYYREEENGRGNFPPRFSGLQFPNYSSELNVNALELDDSALYLCASRPRDRGRATGELFFGEGSRLTVL.

The chain uses TRBV6-5 and TRBJ2-3. The CDR3 sequence is 15 residues long. Germline V lookup: CDR1 MNHEY, CDR2 SVGAGI. This CDR3 is CASSYSITGTDTQYF.

This chain's CDR3 is CATSRGLAGGYPYQETQYF. The genes are TRBV24-1 and TRBJ2-5; as DNA is missing, the TRBD2 call by TCRdb cannot be tested. Germline V lookup: CDR1 KGHDR, CDR2 SFDVKD. The CDR3 covers 19 residues.

This chain joins TRBV27 and TRBJ2-3; TCRdb returns TRBD2, unconfirmable since there is no DNA. CDR1 and CDR2 (germline): MNHEY, SMNVEV (reference sequence). The CDR3 spans 20 residues. The CDR3 spells CASSRRGLAGGQASTDTQYF.

The gene calls are TRBV12-3 or TRBV12-4 and TRBJ2-1; TCRdb's D call of TRBD2 is untestable without DNA. This CDR3 has 13 residues. This CDR3 is CASRSLGDSEQFF.

The chain has TRBV6-4 and TRBJ2-2; TCRdb names TRBD2, which stays unverified in the absence of DNA. The CDR3 has 14 amino acids. Germline CDR1 MRHNA, CDR2 SNTAGT. The CDR3 sequence is CASRGIAAEGELFF.

The V gene is TRBV12-3 or TRBV12-4, the J gene TRBJ2-1; no DNA is available, so the TRBD2 call from TCRdb remains unchecked. This CDR3 spans 16 amino acids. The CDR3 here is CASSYIETSGDNEQFF.

V gene TRBV3-1 combines with J gene TRBJ2-3. The CDR3 covers 14 residues. Germline-derived CDR1 and CDR2 are LGHDT and YNNKEL (reference sequence). The CDR3: CASSQGLLLDTQYF.

J is TRBJ1-3 and V is TRBV2. The CDR3 has 13 amino acids. Germline V gives CDR1 SNHLY, CDR2 FYNNEI. The CDR3 sequence is CASRGPSGNTIYF.

The CDR3 region is CASTRTGVQETQYF. The V call is TRBV12-3 or TRBV12-4, the J call TRBJ2-5; there is no DNA to check the TCRdb D call of TRBD1. CDR3 length: 14 residues.

The chain employs TRBV11-3 and TRBJ2-1; no DNA is available, so the TRBD2 call from TCRdb remains unchecked. The CDR3 has 14 residues. Germline-derived CDR1 and CDR2 are SGHNT and YENEEA. The CDR3 loop reads CASSPLARRAEQFF. Using reference TRBV11-3 and TRBJ2-1 for the parts outside the CDR3, the full variable domain is EAGVVQSPRYKIIEKKQPVAFWCNPISGHNTLYWYLQNLGQGPELLIRYENEEAVDDSQLPKDRFSAERLKGVDSTLKIQPAELGDSAVYLCASSPLARRAEQFFGPGTRLTVL.

The chain joins TRBV6-1 to TRBJ2-3; there is no DNA to check the TCRdb D call of TRBD2. The germline CDR1 and CDR2 sequences are MNHNS and SASEGT. The CDR3 loop spans 15 amino acids. The CDR3 sequence is CASGLAGWGTDTQYF.

The rearrangement uses TRBV12-3 or TRBV12-4 and TRBJ2-4; TCRdb names TRBD1, which stays unverified in the absence of DNA. The length of the CDR3 is 17 residues. This chain's CDR3 is CASRPEFRGKAKNIQYF.